These 23 T cell receptor beta chains were sequenced from one sample in a study of OX40 agonist ivuxolimab in advanced cancers. The data were produced by immunoSEQ multiplex PCR, yet TCRdb's version contains in-frame clones alone and is incomplete. Altogether fewer than 30,000 clones are present, approximately 91% being singletons, with the ten largest covering roughly a tenth. This sample comprised CD4+ or CD8+ T cells sorted from blood, obtained in a trial of the OX40 agonist ivuxolimab. These receptors all stem from an adult with an advanced solid tumor such as melanoma, head and neck, liver or kidney cancer.

The J gene is TRBJ1-4, the V gene TRBV19; no definite D call. CDR1 is LNHDA, CDR2 SQIVND, per germline (reference sequence). The V end was cut by 7 bases, the J end by 8 bases, with 20 bases between. The CDR3 contains 15 residues. DNA of the CDR3: TGTGCCAGTACCCTAACGACAAGGGATCTCGAAAAACTGTTTTTT. Translating it yields CASTLTTRDLEKLFF.

The rearrangement links TRBV7-9 to TRBJ2-3, with a possible D match to TRBD1 (5 bases). V was clipped by 4 bases and J by 0 bases, with 23 bases between them. This CDR3 spans 19 amino acids. CDR1 and CDR2 from the germline V gene are SEHNR and FQNEAQ (reference sequence). The DNA for the CDR3 is TGTGCCAGCAGCTCACTTTTTGGGGCAGGGCGAACTAGCACAGATACGCAGTATTTT. Its protein product is CASSSLFGAGRTSTDTQYF.

This clone was picked up one time. CDR3 sequence: CASSIDLFNEQFF. In nucleotides, the CDR3 is TGTGCCAGTAGTATAGATCTCTTCAATGAGCAGTTCTTC. V and J are TRBV19 and TRBJ2-1; no clear D. From germline, CDR1 is LNHDA and CDR2 SQIVND (reference sequence). Trimming took 0 bases from V and 6 from J, leaving 6 bases between them. The CDR3 totals 13 residues.

The chain is built from TRBV5-6 and TRBJ1-5; D is possibly TRBD1 (6 bases). CDR1 is SGHDT, CDR2 YYEEEE, per germline. V was trimmed by 5 bases and J by 6 bases, leaving 15 bases between them. CDR3 length: 14 residues. This chain's CDR3 is CASRYGPGVQPQHF. In nucleotides, the CDR3 is TGTGCCAGCAGGTATGGTCCAGGGGTTCAGCCCCAGCATTTT.

This clone has a single count. The V call is TRBV28, the J call TRBJ2-1; D uncertain. This CDR3 is built from 15 residues. The germline V and J ends were trimmed by 2 bases and 0 bases, with 8 bases remaining between them. Germline V gene sequence: CDR1 MDHEN, CDR2 SYDVKM. This CDR3 is CASSLMKSSYNEQFF. The CDR3 DNA follows: TGTGCCAGCAGTTTAATGAAGAGCTCCTACAATGAGCAGTTCTTC.

The chain has TRBV9 and TRBJ1-2; 10 positions match TRBD1. This CDR3 region has 15 residues. The germline gives CDR1 SGDLS, CDR2 YYNGEE. J was trimmed by 8 bases and V by 1 base; bases with no gene match: 8. CDR3 sequence (DNA): TGTGCCAGCAGCGTAATAGCCGGGACAGGGGAAGGCTACACCTTC. Its protein product is CASSVIAGTGEGYTF.

This chain connects TRBV9 to TRBJ2-1; TRBD2 matches at 8 bases. The CDR3 sequence is 16 residues long. Germline trimming cut 0 bases from V and 9 bases from J; bases unmatched to any gene: 11. Germline assignment: CDR1 SGDLS and CDR2 YYNGEE. The CDR3 DNA reads as TGTGCCAGCAGCGTAGTTGGGTCGGGGGGGCTTCTTGAGCAGTTCTTC. It translates to CASSVVGSGGLLEQFF. Supplemented by reference TRBV9 and TRBJ2-1, the full variable domain reads DSGVTQTPKHLITATGQRVTLRCSPRSGDLSVYWYQQSLDQGLQFLIQYYNGEERAKGNILERFSAQQFPDLHSELNLSSLELGDSALYFCASSVVGSGGLLEQFFGPGTRLTVL.

The V and J genes are TRBV21-1 and TRBJ1-2; TRBD1 was called by the table and not checked on the DNA. TRBV21-1 counts as a pseudogene. CDR3 length: 15 residues. The CDR3 here is CASSKLDRENYGYTF. CDR3 nucleotide sequence: TGTGCCAGCAGCAAACTGGACAGGGAGAACTATGGCTACACCTTC.

The chain recombines TRBV19 with TRBJ2-1, with 7 bases matching TRBD1. The CDR3 has 17 amino acids. V lost 1 base and J lost 3; bases outside the gene matches: 9. Per the germline V gene, CDR1 is LNHDA and CDR2 is SQIVND (reference sequence). CDR3 in amino acids: CASSIGAYRGIYNEQFF. CDR3 DNA: TGTGCCAGTAGTATAGGAGCCTACAGGGGAATCTACAATGAGCAGTTCTTC.

The gene calls are TRBV11-2 and TRBJ2-1; D might be TRBD2 (6 bases). Per the germline V gene, CDR1 is SGHAT and CDR2 is FQNNGV. CDR3 length: 15 amino acids. The V and J ends lost 3 bases and 4 bases respectively, with 13 bases between them. The CDR3 sequence is CASSFRLGPYNEQFF. DNA of the CDR3: TGTGCCAGCAGCTTTAGACTAGGACCTTACAATGAGCAGTTCTTC.

The chain is built from TRBV19 and TRBJ2-7, with TRBD1 matching 7 bases. Trimming took 5 bases from V and 2 from J; bases not matched to a gene: 6. The CDR3 runs 14 residues. From germline, CDR1 is LNHDA and CDR2 SQIVND (reference sequence). DNA of the CDR3: TGTGCCAGTAGTGCGAGGGGGCTACCCTACGAGCAGTACTTC. Protein: CASSARGLPYEQYF.

This chain uses TRBV5-6 with TRBJ1-2, with D unclear. The CDR3 loop spans 15 amino acids. CDR1 is SGHDT and CDR2 is YYEEEE in the germline V gene. V lost 0 bases, J lost 1 base, and 10 bases lay in between. CDR3 sequence reads: CASSLVTEDNYGYTF. The CDR3 DNA is TGTGCCAGCAGCTTGGTAACAGAAGATAACTATGGCTACACCTTC.

The V and J genes are TRBV7-9 and TRBJ1-1; possible D gene TRBD1, 6 bases. CDR1 is SEHNR and CDR2 is FQNEAQ in the germline V gene (reference sequence). CDR3 size: 16 residues. Trimming removed 0 bases at V and 3 bases at J, with 14 bases between. The CDR3 nucleotides read TGTGCCAGCAGCTTAGCGGTTGGGCAGGGGCACACTGAAGCTTTCTTT. This sequence encodes CASSLAVGQGHTEAFF.

This clone has just one count. The chain combines TRBV6-1 with TRBJ2-7, with 7 bases matching TRBD1. This CDR3 has 13 residues. CDR1 MNHNS and CDR2 SASEGT come from the germline V gene. Losses at the gene ends were 4 bases for V and 3 bases for J; bases not matched to a gene: 3. As DNA, the CDR3 is TGTGCCAGCAGTGGGACAGGATACTACGAGCAGTACTTC. Its translation: CASSGTGYYEQYF.

This sequence joins TRBV9 and TRBJ2-7, with 15 bases lining up with TRBD2. From germline, CDR1 is SGDLS and CDR2 YYNGEE. The CDR3 spans 14 residues. J gave up 6 bases and V 3 bases, and 1 base lay outside the gene matches. The CDR3 sequence: CASSAGLAGGEQYF. The DNA for the CDR3 is TGTGCCAGCAGCGCGGGACTAGCGGGAGGCGAGCAGTACTTC.

The gene calls are TRBV5-1 and TRBJ2-1; maybe TRBD2 (6 bases). The CDR3 has 15 residues. CDR1 is SGHRS, CDR2 YFSETQ, per germline. V was cut by 2 bases and J by 4 bases, with 13 bases left in between. In DNA, the CDR3 is TGCGCCAGCAGCTTTAGACTAGGAGGATACAATGAGCAGTTCTTC. Protein sequence: CASSFRLGGYNEQFF.

The chain couples TRBV7-9 to TRBJ2-3; tentatively, D is TRBD1 (5 bases). Deletions cut 5 bases from V and 0 bases from J, with 15 bases between. Germline V gene sequence: CDR1 SEHNR, CDR2 FQNEAQ (reference sequence). The CDR3 contains 16 residues. CDR3 loop: CASSRTQKGSTDTQYF. CDR3 in DNA: TGTGCCAGCAGCCGCACCCAGAAGGGGAGCACAGATACGCAGTATTTT.

Note on this clone: At one boundary the junction diverges from the germline segment, which might be a read error. The chain employs TRBV5-6 and TRBJ2-1; TRBD1 matches at 10 bases. Per the germline V gene, CDR1 is SGHDT and CDR2 is YYEEEE. There are 11 residues in the CDR3. Here the CDR3 DNA reads TGTGCCAGCAGCTTGTCGGGACAGGGGATCTTC. This translates into CASSLSGQGIF.

This chain joins TRBV9 and TRBJ2-3; D gene ambiguous. CDR1 and CDR2 (germline): SGDLS, YYNGEE. V lost 0 bases and J 0 bases, leaving 8 bases between the germline ends. This CDR3 has 15 amino acids. CDR3 nucleotide sequence: TGTGCCAGCAGCGTAGAGGGATATAGCACAGATACGCAGTATTTT. Its translation is CASSVEGYSTDTQYF.

The CDR3 is CASRGQGNGELFF. The CDR3 DNA reads as TGTGCCAGCAGGGGACAGGGGAACGGGGAGCTGTTTTTT. The genes are TRBV27 and TRBJ2-2, with 10 bases that match TRBD1. The germline V gene encodes CDR1 MNHEY and CDR2 SMNVEV (reference sequence). The CDR3 totals 13 residues. V was pared by 6 bases and J by 7 bases, with 2 bases of the junction left unmatched.

This clone was seen a handful of times. This chain connects TRBV29-1 to TRBJ1-1; D is undetermined. The CDR3 loop spans 11 amino acids. The V end lost 3 bases, the J end lost 8 bases, and 10 bases lay between the germline ends. Germline-derived CDR1 and CDR2 are SQVTM and ANQGSEA. CDR3 sequence reads: CSVDLYREAFF. The CDR3, as DNA: TGCAGCGTTGACCTCTACAGAGAAGCTTTCTTT.

This chain joins TRBV5-6 and TRBJ1-2; D not resolved. V shed 4 bases and J shed 8 bases, with 9 bases lying between them. The germline gives CDR1 SGHDT, CDR2 YYEEEE. The CDR3 sequence is 11 residues long. CDR3 sequence: CASSNGVGYTF. The CDR3 DNA is TGTGCCAGCAGCAACGGGGTCGGCTACACCTTC.

The chain combines TRBV5-1 with TRBJ2-4, with TRBD2 identical over 8 bases. CDR1 and CDR2 from the germline V gene are SGHRS and YFSETQ. This CDR3 spans 15 amino acids. Unmatched junction bases numbered 8, after V lost 3 bases and J lost 6 bases. The CDR3 protein is CASSSGGLAGNIQYF. DNA for the CDR3: TGCGCCAGCAGCTCGGGGGGGCTAGCGGGAAACATTCAGTACTTC.